These 31 T cell receptor beta chains were all obtained from the same sample, sequenced in a study of blood T cell repertoires in COVID-19. Data came from immunoSEQ multiplex PCR; TCRdb stores just in-frame clones and leaves some out. Of tens of thousands of clones in the sample, 86% are singletons; the top ten hold less than 20%. The sequenced sample was peripheral blood. The origin of the receptors is an elderly woman with acute or convalescent COVID-19.

This clone was seen a few times. This sequence joins TRBV10-3 and TRBJ2-5; 10 nucleotides line up with TRBD2. Germline lookup yields CDR1 ENHRY and CDR2 SYGVKD. This CDR3 contains 15 residues. Unmatched junction bases numbered 6, after V lost 3 bases and J lost 5 bases. DNA for the CDR3: TGTGCCATCAGTGACTCCGGACTAGCGGTGGAGACCCAGTACTTC. Protein product: CAISDSGLAVETQYF.

The CDR3 reads CASSTKGGVTEAFF. In DNA, the CDR3 is TGTGCCAGCAGTACCAAGGGAGGGGTCACTGAAGCTTTCTTT. The V gene is TRBV6-2 or TRBV6-3, the J gene TRBJ1-1; the D gene is possibly TRBD1 (5 bases). This CDR3 spans 14 amino acids. Germline V gives CDR1 MNHEY, CDR2 SVGEGT. V lost 5 bases to trimming and J lost 4 bases, with 14 bases between them.

The CDR3 loop reads CASSSASGVNSYNEQFF. The CDR3 coding sequence is TGTGCCAGCAGTTCGGCTAGCGGGGTAAACTCCTACAATGAGCAGTTCTTC. The chain employs TRBV27 and TRBJ2-1; the match to TRBD2 covers 9 bases. CDR3 size: 17 residues. The V gene's germline CDR1 is MNHEY and CDR2 SMNVEV (reference sequence). V dropped 4 bases and J dropped 0; count of bases not matched to a gene: 7.

The chain employs TRBV19 and TRBJ2-7; D is perhaps TRBD1 (6 bases). Looked up from germline, CDR1 is LNHDA and CDR2 is SQIVND (reference sequence). V dropped 5 bases and J dropped 2 bases, with 13 bases sitting between them. This CDR3 is 14 amino acids long. The CDR3 region is CASSSMDRAYEQYF. The CDR3 region has the DNA TGTGCCAGTAGTTCAATGGACAGAGCCTACGAGCAGTACTTC.

The V gene is TRBV9, the J gene TRBJ2-2, with D uncertain. The CDR3 runs 15 residues. V was shortened by 0 bases and J by 0 bases, with 6 bases between the two germline ends. In germline, CDR1 is SGDLS, CDR2 YYNGEE. The CDR3 sequence is CASSVGQTNTGELFF. The CDR3 DNA is TGTGCCAGCAGCGTAGGGCAGACGAACACCGGGGAGCTGTTTTTT.

Here the CDR3 DNA reads TGTGCCAGCAGTTACGCGCGTACTAGCGTGTCCTACGAGCAGTACTTC. Translating it yields CASSYARTSVSYEQYF. The J gene is TRBJ2-7, the V gene TRBV6-5; 7 nucleotides line up with TRBD2. With V trimmed by 2 bases and J by 1 base, 8 bases remained unmatched. Germline V CDR1 and CDR2: MNHEY, SVGAGI. CDR3 length: 16 residues.

V gene TRBV24-1 combines with J gene TRBJ2-1; a possible D gene is TRBD1 (6 bases). CDR3 size: 14 residues. The V gene lost 4 bases and the J gene lost 1 base, with 7 bases spanning the gap. Germline CDR1 reads KGHDR; CDR2 reads SFDVKD. The CDR3: CATSDQGSYNEQFF. The CDR3 DNA reads TGTGCCACCAGTGACCAGGGGTCCTACAATGAGCAGTTCTTC.

This chain uses TRBV7-8 with TRBJ1-4; 8 bases fit TRBD1. The CDR3 spans 14 residues. From germline, CDR1 is SGHVS and CDR2 FQNEAQ. The V segment lost 5 bases and the J segment 8 bases; nucleotides outside the gene matches: 7. The CDR3 reads CASSRDRGEEKLFF. The CDR3 DNA sequence: TGTGCCAGCAGCCGAGACAGGGGAGAGGAAAAACTGTTTTTT. Complete variable domain (other parts from reference TRBV7-8 and TRBJ1-4): GAGVSQSPRYKVAKRGQDVALRCDPISGHVSLFWYQQALGQGPEFLTYFQNEAQLDKSGLPSDRFFAERPEGSVSTLKIQRTQQEDSAVYLCASSRDRGEEKLFFGSGTQLSVL.

This chain uses TRBV3-1 (or the pseudogene TRBV3-2) with TRBJ2-7, with 7 bases matching TRBD2. V trimming: 0 bases; J trimming: 5 bases; junction bases outside the gene matches: 10. CDR1 and CDR2 (germline): LGHDT, YNNKEL (reference sequence). There are 16 residues in the CDR3. The CDR3, as DNA: TGTGCCAGCAGCCAAGACGTAGGAGCGGGACTGGACGAGCAGTACTTC. Protein product: CASSQDVGAGLDEQYF.

The chain is built from TRBV6-5 and TRBJ2-3, with D maybe TRBD2 (5 bases). CDR1 is MNHEY, CDR2 SVGAGI, per germline. The CDR3 sequence is 14 residues long. Deletions cut 6 bases from V and 2 bases from J, with 12 bases between. This CDR3 is CASREEGNTDTQYF. DNA of the CDR3: TGTGCCAGCAGGGAGGAAGGGAACACAGATACGCAGTATTTT.

V usage is TRBV2 and J usage is TRBJ1-2; 8 nucleotides agree with TRBD1. The CDR3 totals 14 residues. Germline CDR1 is SNHLY and CDR2 is FYNNEI. The J segment lost 4 bases and the V segment lost 6 bases, leaving 7 bases of the junction unmatched. Here the CDR3 reads CASSPDRVTYGYTF. The DNA of the CDR3 is TGTGCCAGCAGCCCGGACAGGGTAACCTATGGCTACACCTTC.

This chain links TRBV19 with TRBJ1-2, with D tentatively TRBD1 (6 bases). V lost 6 bases and J 3 bases, leaving 17 bases between the germline ends. Looked up from germline, CDR1 is LNHDA and CDR2 is SQIVND (reference sequence). The CDR3 totals 15 residues. The DNA for the CDR3 is TGTGCCAGTAGCGCCAGGACAGCTGCGGACTATGGCTACACCTTC. This encodes CASSARTAADYGYTF.

The CDR3 spells CASRPSGANTEAFF. The CDR3 bases are TGTGCCAGTAGGCCATCAGGGGCTAACACTGAAGCTTTCTTT. The chain employs TRBV19 and TRBJ1-1, with a possible D match to TRBD1 (6 bases). Germline V gene sequence: CDR1 LNHDA, CDR2 SQIVND (reference sequence). V was clipped by 6 bases and J by 2 bases, with 13 bases between them. This CDR3 region has 14 residues.

The V call is TRBV21-1, the J call TRBJ2-7; TRBD1 is the table's D call and was not checked against the DNA. TRBV21-1 is designated a pseudogene. The CDR3 consists of 20 residues. The CDR3: CASSSPRVGMRLASSYEQYF. DNA of the CDR3: TGTGCCAGCAGCTCGCCCAGGGTTGGTATGCGGTTGGCAAGCTCCTACGAGCAGTACTTC.

The CDR3 DNA reads as TGTGCCAGTACCGCGTTCCCGGGTCGAAAGTCGATCGGCTACACCTTC. Translation gives CASTAFPGRKSIGYTF. The V gene is TRBV19, the J gene TRBJ1-2; D unresolved. CDR1 is LNHDA, CDR2 SQIVND, per germline (reference sequence). Trimming took 7 bases from V and 8 from J, leaving 26 bases between them. The CDR3 spans 16 residues.

This sequence joins TRBV7-9 and TRBJ1-1; D uncertain. Per the germline V gene, CDR1 is SEHNR and CDR2 is FQNEAQ (reference sequence). The CDR3 is 13 residues long. Between the trimmed V and J ends, which lost 1 base and 3 bases, there was a span of 6 bases. CDR3 residues: CASSLEEYTEAFF. CDR3 in DNA: TGTGCCAGCAGCTTAGAAGAGTACACTGAAGCTTTCTTT.

The chain uses TRBV27 and TRBJ1-5; 10 bases fit TRBD1. V gave up 6 bases and J gave up 7 bases; unmatched junction bases: 9. Looked up from germline, CDR1 is MNHEY and CDR2 is SMNVEV (reference sequence). This CDR3 comprises 15 residues. The CDR3 is CASRSSGQGRQPQHF. The CDR3 DNA is TGTGCCAGCAGATCCTCGGGACAGGGGCGGCAGCCCCAGCATTTT.

The chain links TRBV11-2 to TRBJ2-7, with D perhaps TRBD2 (5 bases). V was clipped by 3 bases and J by 3 bases, with 9 bases between them. The germline gives CDR1 SGHAT, CDR2 FQNNGV. The CDR3 has 13 residues. The CDR3 nucleotides read TGTGCCAGCAGCTTCGACTACTTCTACGAGCAGTACTTC. Protein: CASSFDYFYEQYF.

This clone was seen only once. The rearrangement links TRBV10-3 to TRBJ2-3, with TRBD2 matching over 14 bases. The CDR3 length is 17 residues. V lost 4 bases, J lost 3 bases, and 6 bases stayed unmatched. Looked up from germline, CDR1 is ENHRY and CDR2 is SYGVKD. The chain's CDR3 is CAISAGLAGGNTDTQYF. CDR3 DNA: TGTGCCATCAGTGCAGGACTAGCGGGAGGAAATACAGATACGCAGTATTTT.

J is TRBJ2-7 and V is TRBV6-5; 13 nucleotides align to TRBD2. Trimming took 4 bases from V and 0 from J; bases not matched to a gene: 3. Germline lookup yields CDR1 MNHEY and CDR2 SVGAGI. This CDR3 spans 16 amino acids. CDR3 in amino acids: CASSSTSGRFSYEQYF. CDR3 sequence (DNA): TGTGCCAGCAGTTCGACTAGCGGGAGGTTCTCCTACGAGCAGTACTTC.

This rearrangement joins TRBV27 to TRBJ2-5; 9 positions agree with TRBD2. Germline V gene lookup returns CDR1 MNHEY and CDR2 SMNVEV (reference sequence). V was pared by 4 bases and J by 1 base, with 4 bases of the junction left unmatched. CDR3 length: 15 amino acids. The CDR3 DNA sequence: TGTGCCAGCAGTTCACTAGCGGGCGGCCAAGAGACCCAGTACTTC. It encodes CASSSLAGGQETQYF.

The chain links TRBV5-1 to TRBJ1-1, with 7 bases lining up with TRBD1. The CDR3 length is 15 residues. The junction had 6 bases not matched to a gene; V was cut back by 0 bases and J by 4 bases. Germline V lookup: CDR1 SGHRS, CDR2 YFSETQ. CDR3 bases: TGCGCCAGCAGCTTGGACGGCAGGGGGATCACTGAAGCTTTCTTT. It encodes CASSLDGRGITEAFF. Variable domain in full (rest from reference TRBV5-1 and TRBJ1-1): KAGVTQTPRYLIKTRGQQVTLSCSPISGHRSVSWYQQTPGQGLQFLFEYFSETQRNKGNFPGRFSGRQFSNSRSEMNVSTLELGDSALYLCASSLDGRGITEAFFGQGTRLTVV.

The V and J genes are TRBV5-1 and TRBJ1-2; D gene ambiguous. With 0 bases removed from V and 2 bases from J, the gap between germline ends came to 11 bases. The CDR3 spans 15 residues. Germline V lookup: CDR1 SGHRS, CDR2 YFSETQ. CDR3 amino acids: CASSLAQARNYGYTF. For the CDR3, the DNA is TGCGCCAGCAGCTTGGCCCAGGCCAGGAACTATGGCTACACCTTC. Complete variable domain (other parts from reference TRBV5-1 and TRBJ1-2): KAGVTQTPRYLIKTRGQQVTLSCSPISGHRSVSWYQQTPGQGLQFLFEYFSETQRNKGNFPGRFSGRQFSNSRSEMNVSTLELGDSALYLCASSLAQARNYGYTFGSGTRLTVV.

The CDR3 DNA reads as TGTGCCAGCAGAGGACTAGCGGGCACCGGGGAGCTGTTTTTT. This codes for CASRGLAGTGELFF. The genes are TRBV6-7 and TRBJ2-2, with TRBD2 matching over 11 bases. TRBV6-7 is an open reading frame whose function is uncertain. The CDR3 has 14 residues. After removal of 6 bases from V and 4 bases from J, the junction contained 1 base not matched to a gene.

The genes are TRBV14 and TRBJ1-2; possible D gene TRBD1, 6 bases. The CDR3 spans 17 residues. Trimming left V 0 bases short and J 6 bases short, with 20 bases between. Germline V lookup: CDR1 SGHDN, CDR2 FVKESK. The CDR3 is CASSQENLAGAGDGYTF. The CDR3 nucleotides read TGTGCCAGCAGCCAAGAAAACCTCGCGGGGGCAGGCGATGGCTACACCTTC.

The rearrangement uses TRBV30 and TRBJ1-2, with TRBD1 identical over 8 bases. Germline loops: CDR1 GTSNPN, CDR2 SVGIG (reference sequence). The CDR3 is 16 amino acids. V was pared by 4 bases and J by 3 bases, with 13 bases of the junction left unmatched. The CDR3 bases are TGTGCCTGGAAAAAAGGACAGGGAGTGGTTCACTATGGCTACACCTTC. It encodes CAWKKGQGVVHYGYTF.

The rearrangement joins TRBV3-1 (or the pseudogene TRBV3-2) to TRBJ2-7; possible D gene TRBD2, 6 bases. This CDR3 has 15 residues. The germline V gene encodes CDR1 LGHDT and CDR2 YNNKEL (reference sequence). V was cut by 0 bases and J by 5 bases, with 14 bases left in between. CDR3 loop: CASSQDWRGGHEQYF. Written as DNA, the CDR3 is TGTGCCAGCAGCCAAGATTGGAGGGGCGGGCACGAGCAGTACTTC.

This clone was counted a single time. The rearrangement links TRBV19 to TRBJ2-3; D ambiguous. Trimming shortened V by 8 bases and J by 1 base, and 10 bases separated the two germline ends. The CDR3 loop spans 13 amino acids. In germline, CDR1 is LNHDA, CDR2 SQIVND (reference sequence). The CDR3, as DNA: TGTGCCAGTGCCCCCCGCGGCACAGATACGCAGTATTTT. This encodes CASAPRGTDTQYF.

This rearrangement joins TRBV3-1 (or the pseudogene TRBV3-2) to TRBJ2-2; 7 bases are shared with TRBD2. From germline, CDR1 is LGHDT and CDR2 YNNKEL (reference sequence). The trim removed 5 bases at V and 4 bases at J, leaving 7 bases unmatched. The CDR3 is 15 amino acids. CDR3 DNA: TGTGCCAGCAGCTCACGGGGGGACGGCACCGGGGAGCTGTTTTTT. Its protein product is CASSSRGDGTGELFF.

CDR3 sequence: CASSNRASPHIQYF. The CDR3 DNA sequence: TGTGCCAGTAGTAACAGGGCTAGCCCACACATTCAGTACTTC. The chain links TRBV19 to TRBJ2-4; maybe TRBD1 (6 bases). The germline CDR1 and CDR2 sequences are LNHDA and SQIVND (reference sequence). The CDR3 covers 14 residues. Trimming removed 4 bases at V and 8 bases at J, with 15 bases between.

V usage is TRBV7-2 and J usage is TRBJ2-3, with 16 bases fitting TRBD2. Germline V gene sequence: CDR1 SGHTA, CDR2 FQGNSA. The V segment lost 3 bases and the J segment 2 bases; nucleotides outside the gene matches: 8. The CDR3 runs to 19 residues. The chain's CDR3 is CASSLEAGTSGGVTDTQYF. The CDR3 nucleotides are TGTGCCAGCAGCTTGGAGGCCGGGACTAGCGGGGGGGTCACAGATACGCAGTATTTT.